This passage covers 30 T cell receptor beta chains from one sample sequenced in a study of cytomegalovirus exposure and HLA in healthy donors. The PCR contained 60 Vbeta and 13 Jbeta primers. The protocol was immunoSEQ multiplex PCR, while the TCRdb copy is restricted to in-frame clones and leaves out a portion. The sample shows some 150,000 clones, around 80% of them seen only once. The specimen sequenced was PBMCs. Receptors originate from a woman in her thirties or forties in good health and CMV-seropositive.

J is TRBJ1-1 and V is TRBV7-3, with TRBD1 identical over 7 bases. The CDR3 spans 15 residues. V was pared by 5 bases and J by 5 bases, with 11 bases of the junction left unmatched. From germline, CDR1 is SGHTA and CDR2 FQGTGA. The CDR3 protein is CASSRTTGRLTEAFF. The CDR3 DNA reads TGTGCCAGCAGCCGGACGACAGGGCGGTTGACTGAAGCTTTCTTT.

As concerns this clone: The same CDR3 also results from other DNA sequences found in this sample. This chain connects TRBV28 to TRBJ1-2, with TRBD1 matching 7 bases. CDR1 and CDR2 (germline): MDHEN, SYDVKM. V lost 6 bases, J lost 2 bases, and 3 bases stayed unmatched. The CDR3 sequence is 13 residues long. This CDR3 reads CASSLQGNYGYTF. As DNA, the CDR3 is TGTGCCAGCAGCTTACAGGGGAACTATGGCTACACCTTC.

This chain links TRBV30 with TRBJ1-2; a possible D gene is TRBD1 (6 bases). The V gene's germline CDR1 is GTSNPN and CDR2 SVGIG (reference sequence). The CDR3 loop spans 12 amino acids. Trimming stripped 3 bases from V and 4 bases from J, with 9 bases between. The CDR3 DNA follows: TGTGCCTGGAGGGACAGCTTCTATGGCTACACCTTC. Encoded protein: CAWRDSFYGYTF.

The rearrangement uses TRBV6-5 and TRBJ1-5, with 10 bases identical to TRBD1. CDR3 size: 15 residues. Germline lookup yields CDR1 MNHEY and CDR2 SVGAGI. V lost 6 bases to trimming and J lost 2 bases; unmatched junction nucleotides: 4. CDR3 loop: CASSYGTGGNQPQHF. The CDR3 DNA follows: TGTGCCAGCAGCTACGGGACAGGGGGCAATCAGCCCCAGCATTTT.

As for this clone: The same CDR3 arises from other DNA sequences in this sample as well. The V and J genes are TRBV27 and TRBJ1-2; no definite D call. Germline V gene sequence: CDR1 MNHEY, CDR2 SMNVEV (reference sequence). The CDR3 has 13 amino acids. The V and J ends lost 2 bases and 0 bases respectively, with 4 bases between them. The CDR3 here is CASSLAANYGYTF. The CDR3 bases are TGTGCCAGCAGTTTAGCAGCTAACTATGGCTACACCTTC.

CDR3 residues: CASSLAAVGGNEQFF. CDR3 bases: TGTGCCAGCAGCTTAGCAGCGGTAGGAGGAAATGAGCAGTTCTTC. This chain links TRBV13 with TRBJ2-1, with D possibly TRBD2 on 5 matching bases. Trimming removed 1 base from V and 7 bases from J, with 14 bases in between. The CDR3 spans 15 residues. Germline V gene data show CDR1 as PRHDT and CDR2 as FYEKMQ (reference sequence). The full variable domain, its missing parts supplied by reference TRBV13 and TRBJ2-1, is AAGVIQSPRHLIKEKRETATLKCYPIPRHDTVYWYQQGPGQDPQFLISFYEKMQSDKGSIPDRFSAQQFSDYHSELNMSSLELGDSALYFCASSLAAVGGNEQFFGPGTRLTVL.

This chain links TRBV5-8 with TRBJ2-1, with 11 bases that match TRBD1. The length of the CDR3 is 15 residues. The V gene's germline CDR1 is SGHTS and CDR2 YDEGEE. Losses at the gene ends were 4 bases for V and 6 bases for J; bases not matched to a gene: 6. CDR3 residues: CASSLGGQGVNEQFF. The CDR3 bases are TGTGCCAGCAGCCTGGGGGGACAGGGGGTCAATGAGCAGTTCTTC. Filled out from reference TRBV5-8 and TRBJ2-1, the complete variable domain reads EAGVTQSPTHLIKTRGQQATLRCSPISGHTSVYWYQQALGLGLQFLLWYDEGEERNRGNFPPRFSGRQFPNYSSELNVNALELEDSALYLCASSLGGQGVNEQFFGPGTRLTVL.

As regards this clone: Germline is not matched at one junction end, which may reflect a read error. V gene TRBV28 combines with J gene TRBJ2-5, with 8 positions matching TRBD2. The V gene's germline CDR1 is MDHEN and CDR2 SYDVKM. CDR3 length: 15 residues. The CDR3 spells CASSSRLAQQEAQYF. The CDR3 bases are TGTGCCAGCAGTTCCAGACTAGCGCAGCAAGAGGCCCAGTACTTC.

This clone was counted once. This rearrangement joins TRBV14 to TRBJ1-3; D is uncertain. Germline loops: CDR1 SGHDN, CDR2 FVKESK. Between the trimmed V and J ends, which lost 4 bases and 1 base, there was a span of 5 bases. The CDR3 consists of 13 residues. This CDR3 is CASSLVSGNTIYF. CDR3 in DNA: TGTGCCAGCAGCCTCGTATCTGGAAACACCATATATTTT.

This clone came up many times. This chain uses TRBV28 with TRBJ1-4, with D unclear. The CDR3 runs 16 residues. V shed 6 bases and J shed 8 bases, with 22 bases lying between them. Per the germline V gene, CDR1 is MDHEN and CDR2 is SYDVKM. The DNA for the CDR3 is TGTGCCAGCAGCGACGAGGGTATGGCCGCGGAGGAAAAACTGTTTTTT. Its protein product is CASSDEGMAAEEKLFF.

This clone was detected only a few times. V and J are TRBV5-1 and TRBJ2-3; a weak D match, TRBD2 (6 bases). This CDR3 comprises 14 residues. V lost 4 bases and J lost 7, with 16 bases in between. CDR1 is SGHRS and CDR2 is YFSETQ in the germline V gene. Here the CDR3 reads CASSPRLGRNTQYF. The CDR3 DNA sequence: TGCGCCAGCAGCCCCCGACTAGGGCGGAATACGCAGTATTTT.

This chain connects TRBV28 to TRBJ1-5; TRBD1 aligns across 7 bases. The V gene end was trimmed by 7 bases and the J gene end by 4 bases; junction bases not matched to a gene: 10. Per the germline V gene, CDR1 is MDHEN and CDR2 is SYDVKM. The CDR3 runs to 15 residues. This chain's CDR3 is CASKRGQVVNQPQHF. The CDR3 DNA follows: TGTGCCAGCAAAAGGGGGCAGGTCGTTAATCAGCCCCAGCATTTT.

The CDR3 DNA is TGTGCCAGCAGCAAGGGGGCGGGGTCGTGGAATGAGCAGTTCTTC. This gives the protein CASSKGAGSWNEQFF. The chain has TRBV7-8 and TRBJ2-1; tentative D call: TRBD1 (7 bases). V lost 5 bases to trimming and J lost 7 bases, with 18 bases between them. From germline, CDR1 is SGHVS and CDR2 FQNEAQ. This CDR3 region has 15 residues.

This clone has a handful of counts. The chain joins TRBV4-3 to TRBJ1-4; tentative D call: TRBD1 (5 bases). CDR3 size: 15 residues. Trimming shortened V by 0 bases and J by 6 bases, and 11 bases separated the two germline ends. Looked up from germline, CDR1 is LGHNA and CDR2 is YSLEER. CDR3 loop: CASSQDWGRHEKLFF. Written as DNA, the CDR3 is TGCGCCAGCAGCCAAGATTGGGGGAGGCATGAAAAACTGTTTTTT.

The CDR3 spells CASSLGRGVPLHF. CDR3 coding DNA: TGTGCCAGCAGCTTGGGCAGGGGAGTTCCCCTCCACTTT. The chain carries TRBV5-6 and TRBJ1-6, with D maybe TRBD1 (6 bases). Deletions cut 0 bases from V and 13 bases from J, with 11 bases between. The CDR3 spans 13 residues. Germline V CDR1 and CDR2: SGHDT, YYEEEE.

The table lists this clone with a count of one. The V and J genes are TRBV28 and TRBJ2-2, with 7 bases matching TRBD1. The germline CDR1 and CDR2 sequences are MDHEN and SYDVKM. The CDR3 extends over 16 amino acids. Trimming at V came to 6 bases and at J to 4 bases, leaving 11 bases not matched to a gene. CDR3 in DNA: TGTGCCAGCAGCCCGGCAGGGGGAATTATCACCGGGGAGCTGTTTTTT. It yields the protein CASSPAGGIITGELFF.

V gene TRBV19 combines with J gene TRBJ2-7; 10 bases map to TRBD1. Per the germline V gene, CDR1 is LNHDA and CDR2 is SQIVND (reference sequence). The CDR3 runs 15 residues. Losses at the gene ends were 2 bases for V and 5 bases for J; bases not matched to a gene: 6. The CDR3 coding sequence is TGTGCCAGTAGTATAACTGGGACAGGGGTTGACGAGCAGTACTTC. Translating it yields CASSITGTGVDEQYF.

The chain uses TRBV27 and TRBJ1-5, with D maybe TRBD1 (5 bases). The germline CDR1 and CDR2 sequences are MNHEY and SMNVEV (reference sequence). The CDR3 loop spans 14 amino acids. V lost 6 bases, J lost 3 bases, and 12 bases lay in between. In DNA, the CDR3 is TGTGCCAGCAGGCGCAGGGAAACCAATCAGCCCCAGCATTTT. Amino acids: CASRRRETNQPQHF.

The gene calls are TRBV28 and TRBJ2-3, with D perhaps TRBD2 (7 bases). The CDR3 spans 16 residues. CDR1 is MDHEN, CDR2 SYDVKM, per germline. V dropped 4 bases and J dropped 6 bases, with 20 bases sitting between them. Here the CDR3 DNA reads TGTGCCAGCAGTTCCGCCACCGCGGGGGCCAGGGATACGCAGTATTTT. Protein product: CASSSATAGARDTQYF.

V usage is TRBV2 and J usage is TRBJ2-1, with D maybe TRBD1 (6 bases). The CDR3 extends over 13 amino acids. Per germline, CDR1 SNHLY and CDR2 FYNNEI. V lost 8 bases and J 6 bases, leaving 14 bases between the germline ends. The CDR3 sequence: CASERDRTNEQFF. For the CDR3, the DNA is TGTGCCAGCGAGAGAGACAGGACCAATGAGCAGTTCTTC.

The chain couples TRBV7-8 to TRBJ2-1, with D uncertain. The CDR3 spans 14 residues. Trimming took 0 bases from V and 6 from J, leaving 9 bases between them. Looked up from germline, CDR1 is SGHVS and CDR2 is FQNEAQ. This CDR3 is CASSLAFSSNEQFF. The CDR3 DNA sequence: TGTGCCAGCAGCTTAGCTTTTAGTTCCAATGAGCAGTTCTTC.

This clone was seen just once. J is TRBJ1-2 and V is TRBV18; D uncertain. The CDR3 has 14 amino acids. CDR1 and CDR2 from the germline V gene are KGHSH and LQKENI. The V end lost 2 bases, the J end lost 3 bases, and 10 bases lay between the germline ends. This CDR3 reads CASSPGDNYYGYTF. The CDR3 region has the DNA TGTGCCAGCTCACCAGGCGACAACTACTATGGCTACACCTTC.

CDR3 coding DNA: TGTGCCAGCAGGGCCTCGGGACAATCCGAGCAGTACTTC. It specifies CASRASGQSEQYF. The chain has TRBV27 and TRBJ2-5; D perhaps matches TRBD1 (6 bases). TRBJ2-7 explains the end of the DNA better; the J call may be wrong. The CDR3 runs to 13 residues. Germline loops: CDR1 MNHEY, CDR2 SMNVEV (reference sequence).

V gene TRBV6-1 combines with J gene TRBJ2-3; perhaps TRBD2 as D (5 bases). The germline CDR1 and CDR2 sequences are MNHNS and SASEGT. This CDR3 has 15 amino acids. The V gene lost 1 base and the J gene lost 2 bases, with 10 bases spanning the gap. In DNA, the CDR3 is TGTGCCAGCAGTGAAGTAAGCGGAGCCACAGATACGCAGTATTTT. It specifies CASSEVSGATDTQYF.

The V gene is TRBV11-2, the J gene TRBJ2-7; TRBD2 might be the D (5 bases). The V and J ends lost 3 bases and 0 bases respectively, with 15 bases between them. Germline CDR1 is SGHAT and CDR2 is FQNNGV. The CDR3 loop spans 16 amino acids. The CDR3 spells CASSFWVQGSSYEQYF. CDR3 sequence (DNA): TGTGCCAGCAGCTTTTGGGTACAAGGGAGCTCCTACGAGCAGTACTTC.

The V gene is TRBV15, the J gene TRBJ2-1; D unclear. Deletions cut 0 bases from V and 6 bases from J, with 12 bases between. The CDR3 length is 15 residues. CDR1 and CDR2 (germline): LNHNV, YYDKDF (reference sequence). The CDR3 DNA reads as TGTGCCACCAGCAGAGATCTGCGGTCTCCCAATGAGCAGTTCTTC. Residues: CATSRDLRSPNEQFF.

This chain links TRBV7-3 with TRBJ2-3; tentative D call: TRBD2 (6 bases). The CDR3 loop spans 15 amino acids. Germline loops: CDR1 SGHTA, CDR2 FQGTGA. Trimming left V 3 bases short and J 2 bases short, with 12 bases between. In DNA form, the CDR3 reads TGTGCCAGCAGCTTTCTCGGGAGAGCCACAGATACGCAGTATTTT. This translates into CASSFLGRATDTQYF.

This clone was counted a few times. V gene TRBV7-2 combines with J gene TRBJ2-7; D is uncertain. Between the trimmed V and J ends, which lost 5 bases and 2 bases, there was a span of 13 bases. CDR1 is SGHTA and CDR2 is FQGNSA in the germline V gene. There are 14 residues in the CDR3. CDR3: CASSLQAQPYEQYF. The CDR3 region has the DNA TGTGCCAGCAGCCTGCAGGCCCAACCCTACGAGCAGTACTTC.

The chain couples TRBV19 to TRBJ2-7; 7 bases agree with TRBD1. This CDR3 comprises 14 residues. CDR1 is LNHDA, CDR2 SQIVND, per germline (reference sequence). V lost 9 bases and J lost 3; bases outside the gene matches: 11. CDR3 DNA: TGTGCCAGCCCAAACAGGGACAGCTTCTACGAGCAGTACTTC. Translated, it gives CASPNRDSFYEQYF. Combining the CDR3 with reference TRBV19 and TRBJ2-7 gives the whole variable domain DGGITQSPKYLFRKEGQNVTLSCEQNLNHDAMYWYRQDPGQGLRLIYYSQIVNDFQKGDIAEGYSVSREKKESFPLTVTSAQKNPTAFYLCASPNRDSFYEQYFGPGTRLTVT.

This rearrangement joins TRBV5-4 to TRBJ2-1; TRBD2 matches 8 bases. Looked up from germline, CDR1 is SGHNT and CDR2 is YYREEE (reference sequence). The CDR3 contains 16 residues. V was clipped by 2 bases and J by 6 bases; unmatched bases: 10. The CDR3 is CASSFIGTSQVNEQFF. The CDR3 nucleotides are TGTGCCAGCAGCTTTATAGGGACTAGTCAGGTCAATGAGCAGTTCTTC.